This T cell receptor beta chain emerged from a study of shared clonotypes between healthy human individuals (dated by TCRdb to 2019 to 2021). Broadly, across the study: The cohort comprised a couple of women and a few men aged 18 to 49 years. For each donor, three plates each were used for CD4 naive and CD4 memory, two plates were used for CD8 naive, and one plate was used for CD8 memory. To estimate repertoire size and how much clonotype sharing occurs between individuals, the study deeply sequenced the blood TCR repertoires of 5 or 6 healthy adults. Different laboratories and diverse techniques were used to prepare libraries and sequence TCR repertoires, to increase sequencing depth and limit assay-specific biases. Leukapheresis yielded between about 0.9 and 9 billion PBMCs per donor.

On this clone: Its antigen specificity is not known. No quality values exist for individual bases; no much larger clone is one base distant.

What the research found in general, with its limitations: Estimated clonotype richness was generally larger for naive than for memory subsets. Compared with non-shared clonotypes, the clonotypes found in all four sorted-subset donors had higher generation probabilities. Only blood was sampled, and tissue TCR repertoires likely differ from those in blood. Incomplete sequencing was indicated by rarefaction of sorted-subset datasets, despite the large sequencing depth. Sharing across a few donors was observed for approximately 5% of naive CD4, about 4% of naive CD8, roughly 2.4% of memory CD4, and around 0.4% of memory CD8 clonotypes. Because the study included a small number of donors, the genetic and exposure-history diversity represented was limited. Pairwise subsampling led to the expectation that sequencing depth would affect the degree of clonotype sharing among donors.

The donors were healthy, HIV-negative adults who had no recently reported acute infections or vaccinations. Every donor was a Caucasian adult residing in Nashville, Tennessee, USA. CD4+ T cells were enriched by magnetic negative selection, after which naive cells were positively selected on CD45RA and the negative fraction was taken as the memory subset. Blood was obtained by leukapheresis, after which PBMCs were separated by Ficoll-Histopaque density gradient centrifugation and cryopreserved in liquid nitrogen vapor phase. Analytical flow cytometry was used to check the purity and quantity of every magnetically sorted T cell population. From each sorted fraction, genomic DNA was isolated and quantified by UV absorbance on a Nanodrop 2000c. From its cysteine to its phenylalanine, the CDR3 spans 19 amino acids. The CDR3 DNA has 57 bases and is translated from base 1. Trimming accounts for 5 bases at V and 0 bases at J, while the number of junction bases matched to no gene is 19. Via the germline V gene, CDR1 is SQVTM and CDR2 ANQGSEA.

Using the deep immunoSEQ assay, multiplex PCR amplified TCR CDR3 regions from genomic DNA. Extracted genomic DNA from each cell subset was spread evenly across all wells of several immunoSEQ 96-well plates, with each plate serving as a replicate. Each replicate PCR for sorted subsets received roughly 200 ng genomic DNA, equal to about 30,000 T cell genomes. The purified libraries were quantified using a Qubit 3.0 fluorometer, sized with a Bioanalyzer 2100, and then quantified again using the KAPA Library Quantification kit. Each immunoSEQ 96-well plate was sequenced on its own single-read 150-cycle Illumina NextSeq 550 flow cell. The authors processed their data as follows. Because only junctional sequences without quality scores were contained in the immunoSEQ output, filtering matching that applied to full-length reads could not be performed. To assign V/J genes and CDR3, sequences were annotated against IMGT germline references using PyIR, a Python wrapper for IgBLAST v1.9. Reads with weak V/J assignments (E-value above 1e-6), missing CDR3, stop codons, out-of-frame junctions, or ambiguous translated residues were removed. V3J clonotypes were defined by identical inferred V gene, J gene, and CDR3 amino acid sequence. The percentage overlap between two repertoires was calculated by dividing the number of shared unique clonotypes by the size of the smaller repertoire. RTK rarefaction, the Chao1 estimator, and Recon v2.1 estimates of unobserved clonotypes were used to assess repertoire richness. For all TCRbeta clonotypes obtained by the gDNA method from a few donors, generation probabilities were computed with OLGA. Not all clones reach the TCRdb copy of this immuneACCESS table, which keeps in-frame sequences only. Checked studies attribute under half of the gap to unresolved V genes and leave the rest unexplained. The DNA gave D and trimming, while V, J and clone size come from that table. This sample has 2,500,000 or so clones in its table, and over 85% of those were observed once. Roughly 0.36% of the sample is held by the ten biggest clonotypes.

This receptor chain uses TRBV29-1 and TRBJ2-1, and TRBD2 aligns with 7 junction nucleotides. Specimen: naive CD4+ T cells from PBMCs. The sample's cell subset or site label, decoded: CD45RA+ positively selected. This TCR derives from a man between 18 and 29 years old in good health. Some clones in this sample may be carry-over from other donors' samples. The CDR3 region: CSVSKIPSFTSDSYNEQFF. DNA sequence: TGCAGCGTTTCTAAGATCCCTTCCTTCACTAGCGACTCCTACAATGAGCAGTTCTTC.